This section outlines one TCR beta chain sequence together with its context. The antigen is unknown. The record originates from a study of T cells in Graves' hyperthyroidism and ophthalmopathy. The study's findings and limits: Most thyroid-expanded clonotypes above 0.001 were also found in blood.

Reasons for excluding patients were uncontrolled infection, other autoimmune disease, pregnancy or lactation. RNA transcripts yielded amplified TCR beta CDR3 regions. A set of HTBI primers served as the primers for a first-round RT-PCR of the TCR CDR3. In TCRdb, the multiplex PCR reads were re-called with MiXCR into one record per CDR3 protein. Of a few hundred thousand distinct CDR3 sequences in the sample, around 16% were seen once. Germline V lookup: CDR1 SNHLY, CDR2 FYNNEI. Trimming took off 7 bases at V and 1 base at J, with 7 bases between the two ends. There are 12 residues in the CDR3. The receptor comes from a woman aged 25 to 39 with Graves' hyperthyroidism. Sequenced input: blood. The chain has TRBV2 and TRBJ1-1; D unclear. Written as DNA, the CDR3 is TGTGCCAGCACTTGGGAGAACACTGAAGCTTTCTTT. Its protein product is CASTWENTEAFF.